This T cell receptor (beta chain) was sequenced in a study of cytomegalovirus exposure and HLA in healthy donors. Study results and caveats: Reports showed the classifier diagnosing cytomegalovirus status with high specificity and sensitivity.

A note on this clone: Its antigen is as yet unknown.

It was with 60 Vbeta and 13 Jbeta primers that the PCR ran. Method: immunoSEQ multiplex PCR; TCRdb's copy keeps in-frame clones and lacks some. Counted here are roughly 170,000 clones, roughly 84% occurring once; the ten biggest clones make up 0.95% to 1.3%. CDR3 length: 15 amino acids. The sequencing input was PBMCs. This sequence was found in a man aged 25-45 years in good health and CMV-seronegative. The rearrangement joins TRBV12-1 to TRBJ1-1; TRBD1, as called in the table, went unchecked against the DNA. TRBV12-1 is assigned pseudogene status. The CDR3 DNA reads as TGTGCCAGCAGCTTTCTGGGTTCAGGGAACACTGAAGCTTTCTTT. This codes for CASSFLGSGNTEAFF.